This T cell receptor beta chain stems from a study of graft-versus-host responses after intestinal transplantation. Overall study context: Multivisceral, liver-intestinal, or isolated intestinal grafts were transplanted into recipients. All of the recipients had induction that used anti-thymocyte globulin, then tacrolimus and steroids for around three years.

Sequencing was performed with immunoSEQ multiplex PCR; in TCRdb, only in-frame clones are kept and a portion is missing. The repertoire includes about 29,000 clones, about 90% of them detected once, and roughly 12% sits in the top ten. V lost 1 base, J lost 15 bases, and 14 bases lay in between. Per germline, CDR1 SGHDT and CDR2 YYEEEE. The CDR3 totals 12 residues. This rearrangement joins TRBV5-6 to TRBJ2-1, with D perhaps being TRBD1 or TRBD2 (6 bases each). The sample consisted of PBMCs, taken roughly 68 weeks after intestinal transplantation. The sequence was obtained from a human patient who received an intestinal transplant, so some T cells may come from the graft donor. CDR3 sequence: CASSLMGGQMFF. The CDR3 bases are TGTGCCAGCAGCTTGATGGGGGGCCAAATGTTCTTC. The whole variable domain, filled in from reference TRBV5-6 and TRBJ2-1, reads DAGVTQSPTHLIKTRGQQVTLRCSPKSGHDTVSWYQQALGQGPQFIFQYYEEEERQRGNFPDRFSGHQFPNYSSELNVNALLLGDSALYLCASSLMGGQMFFGPGTRLTVL.